This paragraph covers one T cell receptor beta chain sequence. This sample stems from a study of control samples from healthy donors and cancer patients. CDR1 is MNHNS, CDR2 SASEGT, per germline. This CDR3 is 16 amino acids long. V was clipped by 4 bases and J by 4 bases; unmatched bases: 10. Assay: immunoSEQ multiplex PCR; the TCRdb copy retains only in-frame clones and omits some. The sample includes approximately 97,000 clones, just over 90% of them seen just once. This TCR came from a woman aged 18-35 years in good health. The sample comprised blood. This sequence joins TRBV6-1 and TRBJ2-1, with 7 bases lining up with TRBD2. CDR3 nucleotides: TGTGCCAGCAGTGTGGCCAGCGGGGAGGCTTACAATGAGCAGTTCTTC. Its protein is CASSVASGEAYNEQFF.